One and the same sample provided the 31 T cell receptor beta chains below, sequenced in a study of OX40 agonist ivuxolimab in advanced cancers. Clones were sequenced by immunoSEQ multiplex PCR, and TCRdb holds only the in-frame ones, with some missing. The sample lists about 67,000 clones; 70% to 90% were seen once. The source was CD4+ or CD8+ T cells sorted from blood, collected in a trial of the OX40 agonist ivuxolimab. All receptors come from an adult with an advanced solid tumor such as melanoma, head and neck, liver or kidney cancer.

This rearrangement joins TRBV4-2 to TRBJ2-1; the D is unclear. This CDR3 is 15 amino acids long. The germline V gene encodes CDR1 LGHNA and CDR2 YNFKEQ. V gave up 0 bases and J gave up 2 bases, with 8 bases separating them. The CDR3 region is CASSQDGRTYNEQFF. The DNA of the CDR3 is TGTGCCAGCAGCCAAGATGGCAGAACCTACAATGAGCAGTTCTTC.

This clone was seen just once. The chain carries TRBV7-2 and TRBJ2-7; 7 nucleotides line up with TRBD1. The V and J ends lost 3 bases and 3 bases, in that order; junction bases with no gene match: 8. Germline CDR1 reads SGHTA; CDR2 reads FQGNSA. This CDR3 contains 15 residues. The CDR3 loop is CASSFTRDSRYEQYF. The DNA of the CDR3 is TGTGCCAGCAGCTTCACCCGGGACAGCCGCTACGAGCAGTACTTC.

The V gene is TRBV5-6, the J gene TRBJ1-5; D is possibly TRBD1 (6 bases). V was cut by 3 bases and J by 0 bases, with 13 bases left in between. There are 16 residues in the CDR3. Germline CDR1 is SGHDT and CDR2 is YYEEEE. The CDR3 reads CASSYGTSHSNQPQHF. The DNA for the CDR3 is TGTGCCAGCAGCTACGGGACATCCCATAGCAATCAGCCCCAGCATTTT. Filled out from reference TRBV5-6 and TRBJ1-5, the complete variable domain reads DAGVTQSPTHLIKTRGQQVTLRCSPKSGHDTVSWYQQALGQGPQFIFQYYEEEERQRGNFPDRFSGHQFPNYSSELNVNALLLGDSALYLCASSYGTSHSNQPQHFGDGTRLSIL.

The V and J genes are TRBV7-3 and TRBJ1-3; D might be TRBD1 (5 bases). The length of the CDR3 is 12 residues. V was pared by 5 bases and J by 4 bases, with 6 bases between. CDR1 is SGHTA and CDR2 is FQGTGA in the germline V gene. The CDR3 spells CASSPGGNTIYF. The DNA for the CDR3 is TGTGCCAGCAGCCCAGGGGGAAACACCATATATTTT.

This clone was counted a single time. This rearrangement joins TRBV28 to TRBJ2-2, with TRBD1 as a possible D gene (6 bases). The germline V and J ends were trimmed by 7 bases and 5 bases, with 17 bases remaining between them. Germline lookup yields CDR1 MDHEN and CDR2 SYDVKM. This CDR3 has 15 amino acids. The CDR3 protein is CASIKTPQGTGELFF. The DNA of the CDR3 is TGTGCCAGCATCAAAACCCCCCAGGGGACCGGGGAGCTGTTTTTT.

This clone came up a few times. The CDR3 DNA sequence: TGCAGCGTTGAAGAGGACAGTTCGAACACTGAAGCTTTCTTT. Translation gives CSVEEDSSNTEAFF. The chain combines TRBV29-1 with TRBJ1-1; D might be TRBD1 (6 bases). Germline CDR1 reads SQVTM; CDR2 reads ANQGSEA. V gave up 0 bases and J gave up 1 base, with 9 bases separating them. This CDR3 comprises 14 residues.

This chain links TRBV2 with TRBJ2-6; 8 bases are shared with TRBD2. Germline V lookup: CDR1 SNHLY, CDR2 FYNNEI. The CDR3 length is 14 residues. V trimming: 6 bases; J trimming: 2 bases; junction bases outside the gene matches: 0. CDR3 region: CASRRGAGANVLTF. The CDR3 region has the DNA TGTGCCAGCAGGCGGGGGGCTGGGGCCAACGTCCTGACTTTC.

This chain's CDR3 is CASSTQGARDEKLFF. As DNA, the CDR3 is TGCGCCAGCAGCACTCAGGGGGCCAGGGATGAAAAACTGTTTTTT. The rearrangement joins TRBV5-1 to TRBJ1-4; the match to TRBD1 covers 8 bases. The V gene end was trimmed by 4 bases and the J gene end by 6 bases; junction bases not matched to a gene: 8. Germline CDR1 reads SGHRS; CDR2 reads YFSETQ. The CDR3 has 15 amino acids.

V is TRBV5-1 and J is TRBJ1-1; D call uncertain. The CDR3 loop spans 14 amino acids. Germline-derived CDR1 and CDR2 are SGHRS and YFSETQ. V lost 5 bases and J 0 bases, leaving 11 bases between the germline ends. The CDR3 protein is CASRQGLMNTEAFF. The CDR3 bases are TGCGCCAGCAGGCAAGGACTGATGAACACTGAAGCTTTCTTT. Full variable domain (remainder filled in from reference TRBV5-1 and TRBJ1-1): KAGVTQTPRYLIKTRGQQVTLSCSPISGHRSVSWYQQTPGQGLQFLFEYFSETQRNKGNFPGRFSGRQFSNSRSEMNVSTLELGDSALYLCASRQGLMNTEAFFGQGTRLTVV.

The V gene is TRBV2, the J gene TRBJ1-1; TRBD1 matches 7 bases. The V gene's germline CDR1 is SNHLY and CDR2 FYNNEI. CDR3 length: 15 amino acids. J was trimmed by 1 base and V by 7 bases; bases with no gene match: 9. CDR3 region: CASTPRTGRNTEAFF. The DNA of the CDR3 is TGTGCCAGCACCCCCCGGACAGGACGGAACACTGAAGCTTTCTTT.

The chain recombines TRBV6-6 with TRBJ1-2; maybe TRBD1 (6 bases). Looked up from germline, CDR1 is MNHNY and CDR2 is SVGAGI (reference sequence). The CDR3 is 15 residues long. V was pared by 2 bases and J by 2 bases, with 12 bases between. CDR3 region: CASSYGAGANYGYTF. The CDR3 DNA sequence: TGTGCCAGCAGTTACGGTGCAGGGGCAAACTATGGCTACACCTTC.

The V gene is TRBV28, the J gene TRBJ2-5, with D possibly called TRBD1 or TRBD2 (6 bases each). Trimming shortened V by 10 bases and J by 4 bases, and 19 bases separated the two germline ends. Germline V gene lookup returns CDR1 MDHEN and CDR2 SYDVKM. CDR3 size: 14 residues. This CDR3 reads CAIGAPGGRETQYF. CDR3 DNA sequence: TGTGCCATCGGTGCTCCCGGGGGCAGAGAGACCCAGTACTTC.

The chain joins TRBV28 to TRBJ2-7; D uncertain. The CDR3 has 13 residues. V was trimmed by 6 bases and J by 2 bases, leaving 11 bases between them. Germline V gene sequence: CDR1 MDHEN, CDR2 SYDVKM. In DNA form, the CDR3 reads TGTGCCAGCAGATCTGCGACGACCTACGAGCAGTACTTC. It yields the protein CASRSATTYEQYF.

This clone was counted many times. The chain carries TRBV4-2 and TRBJ1-2, with TRBD1 matching over 11 bases. Germline CDR1 reads LGHNA; CDR2 reads YNFKEQ. This CDR3 spans 15 amino acids. V gave up 4 bases and J gave up 2 bases; unmatched junction bases: 3. The CDR3 sequence is CASSRGQGGNYGYTF. As DNA, the CDR3 is TGTGCCAGCAGCCGGGGACAGGGGGGAAACTATGGCTACACCTTC.

The V and J genes are TRBV28 and TRBJ1-6, with 7 bases aligning to TRBD1. Unmatched junction bases numbered 11, after V lost 7 bases and J lost 8 bases. This CDR3 has 15 residues. CDR1 and CDR2 from the germline V gene are MDHEN and SYDVKM. CDR3 residues: CASTNRGSWDSPLHF. As DNA, the CDR3 is TGTGCCAGCACCAACAGGGGATCATGGGATTCACCCCTCCACTTT.

The V call is TRBV7-6, the J call TRBJ2-3; D may be TRBD2 (5 bases). This CDR3 has 15 residues. The germline V gene encodes CDR1 SGHVS and CDR2 FNYEAQ. Trimming removed 2 bases from V and 0 bases from J, with 9 bases in between. This chain's CDR3 is CASSLFGESTDTQYF. CDR3 nucleotides: TGTGCCAGCAGCTTATTCGGGGAGAGCACAGATACGCAGTATTTT.

V and J are TRBV6-6 and TRBJ2-3; the D gene is possibly TRBD2 (5 bases). The ends were cut back, 10 bases at V and 1 base at J, with 9 bases in the middle. In germline, CDR1 is MNHNY, CDR2 SVGAGI (reference sequence). The length of the CDR3 is 12 residues. CDR3 sequence: CATADRTDTQYF. CDR3 DNA sequence: TGTGCCACAGCGGACCGCACAGATACGCAGTATTTT.

This sequence joins TRBV11-2 and TRBJ2-1, with TRBD1 as a possible D gene (5 bases). This CDR3 is built from 17 residues. The germline V gene has CDR1 SGHAT and CDR2 FQNNGV. With 1 base removed from V and 0 bases from J, the gap between germline ends came to 13 bases. This chain's CDR3 is CASSLGFRTNSYNEQFF. CDR3 nucleotides: TGTGCCAGCAGCTTAGGCTTTCGGACAAACTCCTACAATGAGCAGTTCTTC.

The chain employs TRBV2 and TRBJ2-3; 8 nucleotides agree with TRBD1. V dropped 6 bases and J dropped 1; count of bases not matched to a gene: 3. The germline gives CDR1 SNHLY, CDR2 FYNNEI. This CDR3 contains 14 residues. CDR3 region: CASRADRGTDTQYF. Written as DNA, the CDR3 is TGTGCCAGCAGGGCGGACAGGGGCACAGATACGCAGTATTTT.

The genes are TRBV10-3 and TRBJ1-2; TRBD1 matches at 8 bases. V lost 2 bases, J lost 3 bases, and 5 bases stayed unmatched. Germline V lookup: CDR1 ENHRY, CDR2 SYGVKD. There are 15 residues in the CDR3. The CDR3 loop reads CAISEERTGYYGYTF. CDR3 coding DNA: TGTGCCATCAGTGAGGAGAGGACAGGGTACTATGGCTACACCTTC.

The chain uses TRBV5-1 and TRBJ1-2; 10 bases map to TRBD1. Trimming cost V 4 bases and J 2 bases; bases outside gene matches: 5. In germline, CDR1 is SGHRS, CDR2 YFSETQ. CDR3 length equals 15 residues. CDR3 sequence (DNA): TGCGCCAGCAGCCAGAGACAGGGGGCGAACTATGGCTACACCTTC. This sequence encodes CASSQRQGANYGYTF.

The rearrangement joins TRBV18 to TRBJ1-2; a possible D gene is TRBD1 (6 bases). This CDR3 region has 15 residues. With 6 bases removed from V and 3 bases from J, the gap between germline ends came to 17 bases. CDR1 is KGHSH and CDR2 is LQKENI in the germline V gene. CDR3 residues: CASSPIRRGDYGYTF. In DNA form, the CDR3 reads TGTGCCAGCTCCCCTATTCGGAGGGGGGACTATGGCTACACCTTC.

This sequence joins TRBV28 and TRBJ1-5; D gene uncertain. V was cut by 3 bases and J by 1 base, with 13 bases left in between. The CDR3 covers 16 residues. CDR1 is MDHEN and CDR2 is SYDVKM in the germline V gene. CDR3 sequence (DNA): TGTGCCAGCAGTTTCGGAGGGAGATCGAGCAATCAGCCCCAGCATTTT. This gives the protein CASSFGGRSSNQPQHF.

The genes are TRBV28 and TRBJ2-5, with no clear D. The germline V gene has CDR1 MDHEN and CDR2 SYDVKM. With 7 bases removed from V and 1 base from J, the gap between germline ends came to 10 bases. The CDR3 loop spans 13 amino acids. The CDR3 bases are TGTGCCAGCAAGTATGGCAGCCAAGAGACCCAGTACTTC. It yields the protein CASKYGSQETQYF.

This chain uses TRBV7-2 with TRBJ1-5; D unresolved. The CDR3 extends over 15 amino acids. V gave up 2 bases and J gave up 0 bases, with 8 bases separating them. Looked up from germline, CDR1 is SGHTA and CDR2 is FQGNSA. In DNA form, the CDR3 reads TGTGCCAGCAGCTTAAGATCTTCTAGCAATCAGCCCCAGCATTTT. Protein product: CASSLRSSSNQPQHF.

CDR3 in DNA: TGTGCCAGCAGCCCGCGGTTTAAAGGGTTAATGAACACTGAAGCTTTCTTT. Translated: CASSPRFKGLMNTEAFF. The V and J genes are TRBV7-8 and TRBJ1-1; no definite D call. There are 17 residues in the CDR3. The germline V gene encodes CDR1 SGHVS and CDR2 FQNEAQ. The V end lost 5 bases, the J end lost 0 bases, and 19 bases lay between the germline ends. Combining the CDR3 with reference TRBV7-8 and TRBJ1-1 gives the whole variable domain GAGVSQSPRYKVAKRGQDVALRCDPISGHVSLFWYQQALGQGPEFLTYFQNEAQLDKSGLPSDRFFAERPEGSVSTLKIQRTQQEDSAVYLCASSPRFKGLMNTEAFFGQGTRLTVV.

The chain is built from TRBV4-3 and TRBJ2-2; perhaps D is TRBD1 or TRBD2 (5 bases each). The CDR3 covers 15 residues. The germline gives CDR1 LGHNA, CDR2 YSLEER. Trimming left V 3 bases short and J 2 bases short, with 10 bases between. As DNA, the CDR3 is TGCGCCAGCAGCCATACCGGGACCAACACCGGGGAGCTGTTTTTT. Protein sequence: CASSHTGTNTGELFF.

This chain joins TRBV10-3 and TRBJ1-2; 7 bases match TRBD1. This CDR3 has 14 amino acids. Germline V gene sequence: CDR1 ENHRY, CDR2 SYGVKD. Unmatched junction bases numbered 10, after V lost 6 bases and J lost 6 bases. This CDR3 is CAISEPDRSDGYTF. In DNA, the CDR3 is TGTGCCATCAGCGAACCGGACAGGTCTGATGGCTACACCTTC.

The V and J genes are TRBV10-3 and TRBJ2-5; D tentatively reads TRBD1 or TRBD2 (5 bases each). The CDR3 contains 13 residues. Trimming pared 6 bases from V and 6 bases from J, leaving 14 bases between. The V gene's germline CDR1 is ENHRY and CDR2 SYGVKD. CDR3 loop: CAISLGRLQTQYF. CDR3 nucleotides: TGTGCCATCAGCCTGGGACGCCTCCAGACCCAGTACTTC.

The rearrangement uses TRBV14 and TRBJ2-7, with a tentative D call TRBD1 (6 bases). The CDR3 is 15 residues long. V lost 3 bases to trimming and J lost 0 bases, with 12 bases between them. Germline CDR1 is SGHDN and CDR2 is FVKESK. The CDR3 loop reads CASSQDSPTSYEQYF. The CDR3, as DNA: TGTGCCAGCAGCCAGGACAGCCCGACCTCCTACGAGCAGTACTTC.

This clone has only a few counts. J is TRBJ1-1 and V is TRBV18; D is uncertain. CDR1 and CDR2 (germline): KGHSH, LQKENI. CDR3 length: 13 residues. Between the trimmed V and J ends, which lost 3 bases and 7 bases, there was a span of 12 bases. CDR3 residues: CASSPGVGGEAFF. CDR3 coding DNA: TGTGCCAGCTCACCCGGGGTAGGTGGTGAAGCTTTCTTT.